The next 30 T cell receptor beta chains were all read from a single sample in a study of shared clonotypes between healthy human individuals. Only in-frame clones appear in the TCRdb table, and some are missing; sequencing was by immunoSEQ multiplex PCR. The sample has around 1,900,000 clones, 93% seen once. Naive CD8 cells comprised CD45RO-negative, CCR7-positively selected cells, excluding terminally differentiated effector memory CD45RA+ cells. The specimen sequenced was naive CD8+ T cells from PBMCs. All receptors derive from a man younger than 35 in good health. Some clones in this sample may be carry-over from other donors' samples.

This clone was recorded a few times. V gene TRBV11-2 combines with J gene TRBJ2-2; a possible D gene is TRBD1 (6 bases). With 3 bases removed from V and 4 bases from J, the gap between germline ends came to 9 bases. This CDR3 is built from 14 residues. Germline values: CDR1 SGHAT, CDR2 FQNNGV. The CDR3 here is CASSFPGVTGELFF. Written as DNA, the CDR3 is TGTGCCAGCAGCTTCCCAGGGGTCACCGGGGAGCTGTTTTTT.

With respect to this clone: Other DNA sequences in this sample translate to the same CDR3. The rearrangement links TRBV28 to TRBJ1-2, with D unresolved. CDR3 length equals 13 residues. V dropped 6 bases and J dropped 6 bases, with 14 bases sitting between them. Per germline, CDR1 MDHEN and CDR2 SYDVKM. The CDR3 loop reads CASSLAGGDGYTF. The DNA for the CDR3 is TGTGCCAGCAGCCTCGCGGGTGGGGATGGCTACACCTTC.

The rearrangement links TRBV4-2 to TRBJ2-1; 9 nucleotides align to TRBD2. Per the germline V gene, CDR1 is LGHNA and CDR2 is YNFKEQ. This CDR3 contains 18 residues. Trimming at V came to 3 bases and at J to 9 bases, leaving 18 bases not matched to a gene. The DNA for the CDR3 is TGTGCCAGCAGCCAGAACCCCGTTGGGCGGGAGGGCCCGGGTGAGCAGTTCTTC. Protein: CASSQNPVGREGPGEQFF.

This chain links TRBV7-9 with TRBJ1-4; the match to TRBD1 covers 7 bases. Per germline, CDR1 SEHNR and CDR2 FQNEAQ (reference sequence). V shed 5 bases, J shed 6 bases, and the junction held 18 bases outside the gene matches. This CDR3 has 18 residues. In nucleotides, the CDR3 is TGTGCCAGCAGCCTGAGCAGGACAGGTGACCCTCAGGATGAAAAACTGTTTTTT. It codes for CASSLSRTGDPQDEKLFF. The full variable domain, rest sourced from reference TRBV7-9 and TRBJ1-4, is DTGVSQNPRHKITKRGQNVTFRCDPISEHNRLYWYRQTLGQGPEFLTYFQNEAQLEKSRLLSDRFSAERPKGSFSTLEIQRTEQGDSAMYLCASSLSRTGDPQDEKLFFGSGTQLSVL.

A remark on this clone: Sequence at one end of the junction differs from germline and may be a read error. The chain links TRBV4-3 to TRBJ2-3; D remains unclear. In germline, CDR1 is LGHNA, CDR2 YSLEER. The CDR3 loop spans 13 amino acids. CDR3 sequence: CASSQDGSDTQYF. The CDR3 region has the DNA TGCGCCAGCAGCCAAGACGGGTCAGATACGCAATATTTT.

This chain uses TRBV11-2 with TRBJ2-1; unclear D gene. Trimming took off 1 base at V and 2 bases at J, with 6 bases between the two ends. CDR3 length equals 14 residues. Germline V gene data show CDR1 as SGHAT and CDR2 as FQNNGV. The CDR3 bases are TGTGCCAGCAGCTTAGGAGCAACCTACAATGAGCAGTTCTTC. Residues: CASSLGATYNEQFF.

The rearrangement joins TRBV28 to TRBJ2-7, with 13 bases aligning to TRBD2. Unmatched junction bases numbered 9, after V lost 2 bases and J lost 5 bases. Germline CDR1 reads MDHEN; CDR2 reads SYDVKM. The CDR3 spans 17 residues. The CDR3 coding sequence is TGTGCCAGCAGTTTAAAACTAGCGGGAGGGCCGGGGGACGAGCAGTACTTC. Translation gives CASSLKLAGGPGDEQYF.

This clone showed up just once. V gene TRBV27 combines with J gene TRBJ2-1, with TRBD2 matching over 13 bases. This CDR3 comprises 16 residues. The junction had 9 bases not matched to a gene; V was cut back by 4 bases and J by 9 bases. The V gene's germline CDR1 is MNHEY and CDR2 SMNVEV (reference sequence). CDR3 sequence reads: CASSSPTSGRLGEQFF. As DNA, the CDR3 is TGTGCCAGCAGTTCCCCGACTAGCGGGAGGTTGGGTGAGCAGTTCTTC.

The chain carries TRBV27 and TRBJ2-7; 14 nucleotides match TRBD2. CDR1 and CDR2 from the germline V gene are MNHEY and SMNVEV (reference sequence). Germline trimming cut 2 bases from V and 0 bases from J; bases unmatched to any gene: 3. CDR3 length: 17 amino acids. This CDR3 is CASSLIGTSGSSYEQYF. CDR3 in DNA: TGTGCCAGCAGTTTAATCGGGACTAGCGGGAGCTCCTACGAGCAGTACTTC.

The genes are TRBV6-5 and TRBJ2-7, with D perhaps TRBD1 (5 bases). Germline V gene data show CDR1 as MNHEY and CDR2 as SVGAGI. This CDR3 has 16 amino acids. Trimming took off 2 bases at V and 2 bases at J, with 16 bases between the two ends. In nucleotides, the CDR3 is TGTGCCAGCAGTTACAGTGTCGTGACAGCCACCTACGAGCAGTACTTC. It specifies CASSYSVVTATYEQYF.

V is TRBV28 and J is TRBJ1-5; tentative D call: TRBD1 (6 bases). Germline-derived CDR1 and CDR2 are MDHEN and SYDVKM. The ends were cut back, 1 base at V and 5 bases at J, with 9 bases in the middle. The CDR3 runs to 14 residues. The CDR3 protein is CASSLYTGYQPQHF. In nucleotides, the CDR3 is TGTGCCAGCAGTTTATACACAGGGTATCAGCCCCAGCATTTT. Based on the CDR3 plus reference TRBV28 and TRBJ1-5, the full variable domain is DVKVTQSSRYLVKRTGEKVFLECVQDMDHENMFWYRQDPGLGLRLIYFSYDVKMKEKGDIPEGYSVSREKKERFSLILESASTNQTSMYLCASSLYTGYQPQHFGDGTRLSIL.

The chain recombines TRBV7-9 with TRBJ2-7; D unclear. Deletions cut 2 bases from V and 3 bases from J, with 14 bases between. This CDR3 comprises 15 residues. From germline, CDR1 is SEHNR and CDR2 FQNEAQ (reference sequence). CDR3 bases: TGTGCCAGCAGCTTATCTAGGGCCGAAATCTACGAGCAGTACTTC. Its translation is CASSLSRAEIYEQYF.

This clone has a single count. J is TRBJ2-7 and V is TRBV4-1; D unclear. The CDR3 loop spans 14 amino acids. V lost 1 base and J 0 bases, leaving 7 bases between the germline ends. Germline V gene lookup returns CDR1 MGHRA and CDR2 YSYEKL. In DNA form, the CDR3 reads TGCGCCAGCAGCCAAGGATTTAGCTCCTACGAGCAGTACTTC. Amino acid sequence: CASSQGFSSYEQYF.

The chain uses TRBV29-1 and TRBJ1-1; tentatively, D is TRBD1 (6 bases). Per germline, CDR1 SQVTM and CDR2 ANQGSEA. The CDR3 contains 15 residues. Trimming left V 3 bases short and J 3 bases short, with 17 bases between. The CDR3 region is CSVDWGRSVYTEAFF. The CDR3 coding sequence is TGCAGCGTTGATTGGGGGCGGAGTGTGTACACTGAAGCTTTCTTT.

The genes are TRBV7-2 and TRBJ1-2; 8 bases are a match to TRBD1. Trimming cost V 3 bases and J 6 bases; bases outside gene matches: 12. The CDR3 spans 16 residues. Germline lookup yields CDR1 SGHTA and CDR2 FQGNSA. In DNA, the CDR3 is TGTGCCAGCAGCTTGGGTGTCAGGGGGCCCTCCCATGGCTACACCTTC. It encodes CASSLGVRGPSHGYTF.

The rearrangement uses TRBV27 and TRBJ2-7, with 11 positions matching TRBD2. The CDR3 sequence is 18 residues long. J gave up 2 bases and V 9 bases, and 18 bases lay outside the gene matches. Germline values: CDR1 MNHEY, CDR2 SMNVEV (reference sequence). CDR3 DNA sequence: TGTGCCAGTAGGGCCCCGGATTCTAGCGGGGGGTCCCCCTACGAGCAGTACTTC. This encodes CASRAPDSSGGSPYEQYF.

This chain joins TRBV28 and TRBJ2-7, with D possibly TRBD1 on 6 matching bases. The CDR3 loop spans 14 amino acids. CDR1 and CDR2 from the germline V gene are MDHEN and SYDVKM. Trimming removed 6 bases at V and 1 base at J, with 13 bases between. CDR3 region: CASSLEGESYEQYF. CDR3 nucleotides: TGTGCCAGCAGCCTTGAGGGGGAATCCTACGAGCAGTACTTC.

The J gene is TRBJ2-7, the V gene TRBV13; TRBD2 agrees at 11 bases. The CDR3 extends over 15 amino acids. CDR1 PRHDT and CDR2 FYEKMQ come from the germline V gene (reference sequence). The J segment lost 2 bases and the V segment lost 5 bases, leaving 5 bases of the junction unmatched. CDR3 nucleotides: TGTGCCAGCAGCACCGGACTAGCGGGCCCCTACGAGCAGTACTTC. Translating it yields CASSTGLAGPYEQYF.

The chain recombines TRBV7-2 with TRBJ2-1, with a weak D call TRBD2 (5 bases). The CDR3 loop spans 15 amino acids. Deletions cut 1 base from V and 2 bases from J, with 9 bases between. CDR1 is SGHTA and CDR2 is FQGNSA in the germline V gene. The CDR3 sequence is CASSLGLTAYNEQFF. CDR3 nucleotides: TGTGCCAGCAGCTTAGGACTAACCGCCTACAATGAGCAGTTCTTC.

The chain links TRBV10-3 to TRBJ2-7; perhaps D is TRBD1 or TRBD2 (5 bases each). Per the germline V gene, CDR1 is ENHRY and CDR2 is SYGVKD. This CDR3 has 12 amino acids. Trimming cost V 10 bases and J 0 bases, with 10 bases left between them. The CDR3 sequence: CASRDASYEQYF. DNA for the CDR3: TGTGCCAGCCGGGACGCCTCCTACGAGCAGTACTTC.

This chain connects TRBV9 to TRBJ2-2; D might be TRBD2 (6 bases). Deletions cut 2 bases from V and 6 bases from J, with 17 bases between. Germline CDR1 and CDR2: SGDLS and YYNGEE. The CDR3 spans 16 residues. The CDR3 loop reads CASSVSSSARAGELFF. CDR3 DNA sequence: TGTGCCAGCAGCGTTTCATCTAGCGCACGGGCCGGGGAGCTGTTTTTT.

On this clone: This CDR3 is also generated by other DNA sequences in the sample. V is TRBV27 and J is TRBJ2-7, with TRBD1 identical over 9 bases. V gave up 5 bases and J gave up 3 bases; unmatched junction bases: 11. This CDR3 contains 16 residues. Per the germline V gene, CDR1 is MNHEY and CDR2 is SMNVEV (reference sequence). CDR3 bases: TGTGCCAGCAGTCTAAGCGCCGGGACAGGGTACTACGAGCAGTACTTC. Protein product: CASSLSAGTGYYEQYF.

This clone was detected only once. Other nucleotide sequences in the sample specify the same CDR3. The gene calls are TRBV27 and TRBJ1-2; a weak D match, TRBD1 (5 bases). The ends were cut back, 5 bases at V and 4 bases at J, with 11 bases in the middle. The CDR3 sequence is 13 residues long. The germline V gene has CDR1 MNHEY and CDR2 SMNVEV (reference sequence). The CDR3 DNA sequence: TGTGCCAGCAGTCCTCTCGGGGCCTATGGCTACACCTTC. Translation gives CASSPLGAYGYTF.

This chain links TRBV9 with TRBJ2-1, with 14 nucleotides matching TRBD2. CDR1 is SGDLS, CDR2 YYNGEE, per germline. This CDR3 comprises 18 residues. Germline trimming cut 2 bases from V and 8 bases from J; bases unmatched to any gene: 12. CDR3 DNA: TGTGCCAGCAGCGTTAGTCACCTGACTAGCGGGAGGGCAGATGAGCAGTTCTTC. This codes for CASSVSHLTSGRADEQFF.

The chain combines TRBV6-1 with TRBJ2-5, with 13 bases fitting TRBD2. The J segment lost 2 bases and the V segment lost 4 bases, leaving 7 bases of the junction unmatched. CDR3 size: 17 residues. Germline-derived CDR1 and CDR2 are MNHNS and SASEGT. CDR3 DNA sequence: TGTGCCAGCAGTGCCCGGGTGGGACTAGCGGGACAAGAGACCCAGTACTTC. Translated: CASSARVGLAGQETQYF.

The rearrangement joins TRBV7-3 to TRBJ2-1; D uncertain. The germline gives CDR1 SGHTA, CDR2 FQGTGA. The CDR3 loop spans 13 amino acids. V lost 5 bases and J lost 7, with 12 bases in between. This CDR3 reads CASSPTPRNEQFF. The CDR3 coding sequence is TGTGCCAGCAGCCCTACCCCTCGGAATGAGCAGTTCTTC.

The chain joins TRBV9 to TRBJ1-2; TRBD1 is a possible D gene (6 bases). The CDR3 covers 15 residues. Germline V lookup: CDR1 SGDLS, CDR2 YYNGEE. Trimming removed 3 bases at V and 0 bases at J, with 12 bases between. CDR3 sequence (DNA): TGTGCCAGCAGCGGGCCCCAGGGGCCTAACTATGGCTACACCTTC. It codes for CASSGPQGPNYGYTF.

To note about this clone: Other DNA sequences in the sample encode the same CDR3. The CDR3 bases are TGTGCCAGCAGTCTTAATAGCAATCAGCCCCAGCATTTT. Translated: CASSLNSNQPQHF. This chain links TRBV6-5 with TRBJ1-5; no clear D gene. Trimming pared 5 bases from V and 0 bases from J, leaving 5 bases between. The V gene's germline CDR1 is MNHEY and CDR2 SVGAGI. The CDR3 consists of 13 residues.

This chain connects TRBV13 to TRBJ1-1; 8 nucleotides agree with TRBD1. The CDR3 sequence is 14 residues long. V shed 7 bases, J shed 3 bases, and the junction held 7 bases outside the gene matches. From germline, CDR1 is PRHDT and CDR2 FYEKMQ (reference sequence). Written as DNA, the CDR3 is TGTGCCAGCACCCCCCAGGGACAGGACACTGAAGCTTTCTTT. It translates to CASTPQGQDTEAFF.

Comments on this clone: The sample carries other DNA sequences with the same CDR3. This sequence joins TRBV27 and TRBJ2-7, with TRBD1 matching 9 bases. This CDR3 spans 14 amino acids. The J segment lost 3 bases and the V segment lost 3 bases, leaving 3 bases of the junction unmatched. CDR1 is MNHEY, CDR2 SMNVEV, per germline (reference sequence). CDR3 sequence reads: CASSLGTGNYEQYF. The DNA for the CDR3 is TGTGCCAGCAGTTTGGGGACAGGGAACTACGAGCAGTACTTC.